This T cell receptor (beta chain) appears in the sequencing data of a study of regulatory dendritic cells for organ transplantation. Study details: On day 6, the dendritic cells were exposed to LPS. General study points: Memory CD8+ clonal expansion seemed more limited with regulatory than mature dendritic cells. Of resting T cell subsets, memory CD8+ had the most alloreactive clonotypes.

Sorted T cells were CFSE-labeled and cultured five to six days with allogeneic regulatory or mature dendritic cells at 1:10. This clone was recorded a few times. Its antigen is unknown. TCRdb keeps only in-frame clones here, not all; method: immunoSEQ multiplex PCR. The sample shows roughly 12,000 clones, 74% of them seen only once. This TCR was recovered from a human donor in good health. The specimen sequenced was naive CD4+ T cells from blood cultured with regulatory dendritic cells. Sample subset: CD45RA+ naive T cells.

Here the CDR3 reads CASSVRGQRGNYGYTF. The CDR3 DNA reads as TGTGCCAGCAGTGTCCGGGGACAACGGGGCAATTATGGCTACACCTTC. The chain has TRBV27 and TRBJ1-2; weak D call: TRBD1 (6 bases). CDR3 length: 16 amino acids. The germline CDR1 and CDR2 sequences are MNHEY and SMNVEV (reference sequence). The V end lost 5 bases, the J end lost 5 bases, and 21 bases lay between the germline ends.